The clone carrying this TCR beta chain was picked up many times. Its antigen is unidentified. Amplification of ligated cDNA took four PCR rounds with SP2 and nested alpha and beta constant primers. Each CDR3 protein is one row after TCRdb ran MiXCR on the 5' RACE reads. The sample includes over 45,000 distinct CDR3 sequences, about 4.8% seen only once; the top ten take under 0.95%. These data belong to a study of naive and memory T cell subsets. The study's findings and limits: Potentially, T cell activation and differentiation skew this RNA-based measurement.

The CDR3 runs 15 residues. Between the trimmed V and J ends, which lost 2 bases and 1 base, there was a span of 9 bases. The germline V gene has CDR1 SQVTM and CDR2 ANQGSEA. A UMI-containing oligonucleotide was joined by 3' ligation to the TCR cDNA template. The source of this sequence is a female donor in good health. The chain has TRBV29-1 and TRBJ2-6, with D hard to call. CDR3 protein: CSVESWVSGANVLTF. For the CDR3, the DNA is TGCAGCGTTGAAAGCTGGGTTTCTGGGGCCAACGTCCTGACTTTC.